This T cell receptor beta chain emerged from a study of blood T cell repertoires in COVID-19. V lost 6 bases, J lost 7 bases, and 6 bases stayed unmatched. This CDR3 has 15 residues. The V gene's germline CDR1 is SNHLY and CDR2 FYNNEI. The table lists this clone with a few counts. Additional DNA sequences in this sample encode the identical CDR3. Data came from immunoSEQ multiplex PCR; TCRdb stores just in-frame clones and leaves some out. The sample has about 150,000 clones, around 74% seen once; the top ten hold 3.5% to 4.5%. This receptor was taken from a woman over 75 with acute or convalescent COVID-19. Source material: peripheral blood. The genes are TRBV2 and TRBJ1-6, with 10 bases aligning to TRBD1. Here the CDR3 DNA reads TGTGCCAGCAGCATGGGACAGGGGTTCAATTCACCCCTCCACTTT. The encoded protein is CASSMGQGFNSPLHF.